This T cell receptor (beta chain) was observed in a study of monozygotic twins with inflammatory bowel disease. Findings of the study overall: For IBD, no single strong associated signal or clonotype was supported.

The CDR3 is 17 amino acids. Germline-derived CDR1 and CDR2 are SGHRS and YFSETQ. Per-sample cDNA came from eight separate reactions. TCRdb reprocessed the 5' RACE reads and reports one entry per CDR3 protein, with no DNA. The sample table includes 400,000 to 500,000 distinct CDR3 sequences. Comments on this clonotype: Its antigen is unknown.

Sequencing input: blood. The chain is built from TRBV5-1 and TRBJ1-4; the D call from TCRdb, TRBD1, cannot be confirmed without DNA. This TCR was recovered from a human donor with ulcerative colitis or Crohn's disease, or a healthy co-twin of an affected twin (not recorded which). Here the CDR3 reads CASSLDRGPATNEKLFF.